The rows below give T cell receptor beta chains drawn from one sample of a study of OX40 agonist ivuxolimab in advanced cancers. Only in-frame clones appear in the TCRdb table, and some are missing; sequencing was by immunoSEQ multiplex PCR. The data contain about 70,000 clones, over 70% of them seen just once; the ten biggest clones take up 5%. This specimen was CD4+ or CD8+ T cells sorted from blood, taken in a trial of the OX40 agonist ivuxolimab. These receptors were taken from an adult with an advanced solid tumor such as melanoma, head and neck, liver or kidney cancer. Both conserved end residues are part of each CDR3. A D gene is named only where the DNA matches it firmly. Clone size is given for some rows only: seen once, a few or many times, or a class if the clone is expanded.

TRBJ2-1 | - | TRBV11-3 | TRBD2 | CASSLVSLAGGPRFYNEQFF | TGTGCCAGCAGCTTAGTCAGCCTAGCGGGGGGCCCCCGCTTCTACAATGAGCAGTTCTTC
TRBJ2-3 | - | TRBV7-9 | - | CASSLGAATLDTQYF | TGTGCCAGCAGCTTAGGAGCGGCGACATTGGATACGCAGTATTTT
TRBJ1-1 | - | TRBV6-5 | - | CASSYSDLNTEAFF | TGTGCCAGCAGTTACTCGGACCTGAACACTGAAGCTTTCTTT
TRBJ2-2 | - | TRBV5-1 | TRBD2 | CASIGLAGETGELFF | TGCGCCAGCATCGGACTAGCGGGGGAAACCGGGGAGCTGTTTTTT
TRBJ1-1 | - | TRBV6-1 | - | CASRRTGNTEAFF | TGTGCCAGCAGGAGGACGGGTAACACTGAAGCTTTCTTT
TRBJ1-6 | few | TRBV11-1 | - | CASSLRSEGSPLHF | TGTGCCAGCAGCTTACGCTCAGAGGGGTCACCCCTCCACTTT
TRBJ2-1 | - | TRBV27 | - | CASSFPGQSSYNEQFF | TGTGCCAGCAGTTTCCCCGGACAGAGCTCCTACAATGAGCAGTTCTTC
TRBJ2-7 | - | TRBV14 | TRBD2 | CASSQNRGRVYEQYF | TGTGCCAGCAGCCAAAATCGGGGGAGGGTGTACGAGCAGTACTTC
TRBJ2-2 | - | TRBV7-2 | - | CASSLQTNTGELFF | TGTGCCAGCAGCTTACAGACGAACACCGGGGAGCTGTTTTTT
TRBJ2-7 | - | TRBV7-8 | TRBD2 | CASSSRLAEQYF | TGTGCCAGCAGCTCCCGACTAGCGGAGCAGTACTTC
TRBJ2-6 | - | TRBV4-3 | - | CASSQDVGSGANVLTF | TGCGCCAGCAGCCAAGACGTCGGTTCTGGGGCCAACGTCCTGACTTTC
TRBJ2-2 | - | TRBV5-4 | - | CATGGRSTGELFF | TGTGCCACGGGGGGCCGGAGCACCGGGGAGCTGTTTTTT
TRBJ1-1 | - | TRBV4-2 | TRBD1 | CASSQESTGAELDTEAFF | TGTGCCAGCAGCCAAGAGTCAACAGGGGCTGAGTTGGACACTGAAGCTTTCTTT
TRBJ2-5 | - | TRBV5-1 | - | CASSVQFDGRLQTQYF | TGCGCCAGCAGCGTTCAATTTGATGGACGACTACAGACCCAGTACTTC
TRBJ2-6 | once | TRBV5-1 | - | CASSNRFRSSGANVLTF | TGCGCCAGCAGCAACAGGTTCCGAAGCTCTGGGGCCAACGTCCTGACTTTC
TRBJ1-1 | - | TRBV6-1 | TRBD1 | CASRETGDGTEAFF | TGTGCCAGCAGGGAAACAGGGGATGGTACTGAAGCTTTCTTT
TRBJ2-7 | - | TRBV7-8 | - | CASSWKGSGTYEQYF | TGTGCCAGCAGCTGGAAGGGTAGCGGCACCTACGAGCAGTACTTC
TRBJ2-7 | few | TRBV6-6 | - | CASKGDGYEQYF | TGTGCCAGCAAAGGGGACGGGTACGAGCAGTACTTC
TRBJ1-6 | - | TRBV6-1 | TRBD1 | CASSEETGGNSPLHF | TGTGCCAGCAGTGAAGAGACAGGGGGCAATTCACCCCTCCACTTT
TRBJ2-7 | - | TRBV5-6 | TRBD1 | CASSFRDRVSYEQYF | TGTGCCAGCAGCTTCCGGGACAGGGTCTCCTACGAGCAGTACTTC
TRBJ1-2 | once | TRBV28 | - | CASSLNRQTYGYTF | TGTGCCAGCAGTTTGAATCGACAGACGTATGGCTACACCTTC
TRBJ2-7 | - | TRBV11-3 | TRBD1 | CASSPGTGPGEQYF | TGTGCCAGCAGCCCGGGGACAGGCCCCGGCGAGCAGTACTTC
TRBJ2-3 | many | TRBV4-2 | TRBD2 | CASSQDLPGGHGDTQYF | TGTGCCAGCAGCCAAGATTTACCGGGGGGGCATGGAGATACGCAGTATTTT
TRBJ1-5 | - | TRBV7-2 | TRBD1 | CASSPTTGGGNQPQHF | TGTGCCAGCAGCCCGACTACAGGGGGAGGCAATCAGCCCCAGCATTTT
TRBJ1-2 | - | TRBV19 | TRBD1 | CAIRGQVDRGYTF | TGTGCCATCCGTGGACAGGTGGATCGGGGCTACACCTTC
TRBJ2-2 | - | TRBV5-1 | TRBD1 | CASGRDSITGKLFF | TGCGCCAGCGGCCGGGACAGTATCACCGGGAAGCTGTTTTTT
TRBJ1-5 | - | TRBV19 | - | CASRPDGFYNQPQHF | TGTGCCAGTAGGCCCGACGGCTTTTACAATCAGCCCCAGCATTTT
TRBJ1-1 | medium-sized | TRBV27 | - | CASSFKAASTEAFF | TGTGCCAGCAGTTTTAAGGCAGCTAGCACTGAAGCTTTCTTT
TRBJ2-5 | - | TRBV2 | TRBD2 | CASSATSGQETQYF | TGTGCCAGCAGTGCGACTAGCGGCCAAGAGACCCAGTACTTC
TRBJ2-5 | - | TRBV7-2 | TRBD2 | CASSLGPGRGKETQYF | TGTGCCAGCAGCTTAGGGCCAGGGAGGGGTAAAGAGACCCAGTACTTC
TRBJ1-2 | - | TRBV5-6 | - | CASRLTGKGGNGYTF | TGTGCCAGCAGACTAACAGGGAAAGGAGGGAATGGCTACACCTTC